This T cell receptor beta chain is drawn from a study of blood T cell repertoires in COVID-19. In the original analysis: Reference gene primers were amplified, and this amplification served to estimate nucleated cell counts. The protocol was immunoSEQ multiplex PCR, while the TCRdb copy is restricted to in-frame clones and leaves out a portion. V and J calls and clone size are as listed in that table; D and trimming were resolved from the DNA. The table has a few hundred thousand clones, 80% to 90% seen once; the top ten hold 3.5%. CDR3 length equals 13 residues. V lost 1 base, J lost 13 bases, and 11 bases lay in between. Germline lookup yields CDR1 SGHDN and CDR2 FVKESK. Cohorts were determined from participant-reported clinical history.

The sequencing input was PBMCs or T cells enriched from blood (not recorded which). The receptor comes from a woman between 18 and 29 years old in a cohort exposed to, infected with or recovered from COVID-19 (not recorded which). The rearrangement links TRBV14 to TRBJ1-6; the D is unclear. The CDR3 sequence is CASSQAHPLPLHF. CDR3 nucleotides: TGTGCCAGCAGCCAAGCACACCCTCTTCCCCTCCACTTT.